This T cell receptor (beta chain) stems from a study of OX40 agonist ivuxolimab in advanced cancers. About the investigation overall: The costimulatory receptor OX40 (CD134) was targeted by ivuxolimab, a fully human IgG2 agonistic monoclonal antibody. Intravenous ivuxolimab was administered to patients every 2 weeks at six dose levels: 0.01, 0.1, 0.3, 1.5, 3 and 10 mg/kg. Of the approximately 50 patients in dose escalation, about 19 had hepatocellular carcinoma, roughly 15 had melanoma, 9 had renal cell carcinoma and 9 had head and neck cancer. A male proportion of about 79% and a mean age of about 60 years, ranging from about 23 to 79, were recorded for the dose-escalation cohort. Prior anti-PD-1, anti-PD-L1 or anti-CTLA-4 therapy was permitted, and checkpoint inhibitors had been received by about two fifths of dose-escalation patients. Partial responses occurred in three dose-escalation patients, of whom one had hepatocellular carcinoma and two had cutaneous melanoma. Peripheral TCRbeta sequencing was intended to test whether TCR sequence diversity was altered and clonal T-cell expansion was caused by ivuxolimab. The monotherapy dose-escalation portion (N ≈ 50 patients) of the phase I ivuxolimab trial is reported in the paper. Broader findings and caveats from the paper: On average, CD8+ T cells showed more expanded clones than CD4+ T cells after ivuxolimab. At doses of 0.1 to 3.0 mg/kg, clonal expansion of both CD4+ and CD8+ blood T cells was observed from baseline to week 6. In partial responders in the 0.1-3.0 mg/kg groups, normalized peripheral clonal expansion was found to be among the lowest, especially among CD8+ T cells. Low levels of normalized T-cell clonal expansion were also seen in some patients who did not respond. Antigen specificity was not determined for the clonally expanded peripheral T cells.

As regards this clone: This clone's antigen is unknown. Base qualities are not provided; no much larger clone lies one nucleotide away.

Patients with a history of autoimmune disease or receiving systemic immunosuppression were excluded from the trial. In every dose cohort, peripheral blood was drawn for TCR sequencing at baseline, cycle 4 day 1, and cycle 7 day 1. Samples were obtained from an open-label, multicenter, first-in-human phase I dose-escalation trial of ivuxolimab. Adults with locally advanced or metastatic melanoma, renal cell, hepatocellular, or head and neck squamous cell carcinoma were enrolled in the trial. Before TCR sequencing, CD4+ and CD8+ T cells were separately sorted from peripheral blood. The CDR1 and CDR2 encoded by the germline V gene are SGHAT and FQNNGV. Trimming removed 6 bases from V and 4 bases from J, leaving 15 bases between the germline ends. Counted from cysteine to phenylalanine, this CDR3 has 14 amino acids. Of the read, only the CDR3 DNA is kept; its 42 bases are in frame from base 1. Genomic DNA was extracted from sorted cells for sequencing of the TCRbeta CDR3 region. The immunoSEQ Assay was used for sequencing of TCRbeta CDR3 regions. TCRdb provides this immuneACCESS table in a form limited to in-frame rearrangements. Some clones are lacking; in checked studies, under half of them reflect an unresolved V gene, and why the rest are absent is not known. Across this sample there are about 98,000 clones, with 87% seen only once. The ten biggest clones cover around 0.52% of the sample.

The receptor was isolated from an adult with an advanced solid tumor such as melanoma, head and neck, liver or kidney cancer. The sequences come from CD4+ or CD8+ T cells sorted from blood, collected in a trial of the OX40 agonist ivuxolimab. Rearrangement joined TRBV11-2 to TRBJ2-5; the D call is tentative, TRBD1 or TRBD2, as each matches 5 bases. The CDR3 protein: CASRRWDRGETQYF. The DNA sequence is TGTGCCAGCAGGCGCTGGGACCGCGGAGAGACCCAGTACTTC.